This TCR beta chain stems from a study of CD8+CD57+ T cells in acquired aplastic anemia. Study details: CD4+ and CD8+ cells, once sorted, gave DNA averaging about 3 ug.

Patients included in sequencing had previously demonstrated CD8+CD57+ cell expansion by flow cytometry. This clonotype was counted at least ten times. CDR3 length: 15 residues. The junction had 10 bases not matched to a gene; V was cut back by 4 bases and J by 8 bases. CDR1 and CDR2 from the germline V gene are KGHDR and SFDVKD. TCR beta VDJ and CDR3 profiling used genomic DNA as template. TCRdb called the reads again in MiXCR, with one record for every CDR3 protein. The repertoire holds 180,000 or so distinct CDR3 sequences, with under 55% as singletons. The V and J genes are TRBV24-1 and TRBJ2-1; 7 positions match TRBD2. The source is a human donor with aplastic anemia. Sequences were obtained from sorted CD4+, CD8+, or CD8+CD57+ T cells (not recorded which) from PBMCs. CDR3 bases: TGTGCCACCAGTGAGGGGCTAGCGGATACGGATGAGCAGTTCTTC. Amino acid sequence: CATSEGLADTDEQFF.